Listed below are T cell receptor beta chains from one sample, sequenced in a study of cytomegalovirus exposure and HLA in healthy donors. The data were produced by immunoSEQ multiplex PCR, yet TCRdb's version contains in-frame clones alone and is incomplete. The repertoire holds 200,000 to 250,000 clones, with around 80% as singletons. The sequenced sample consisted of PBMCs. Source of these receptors: a man in his fifties in good health and CMV-seronegative. The CDR3 runs from the conserved cysteine through the conserved F or W. The D gene is left open where the match is weak. The size entry is marked missing in some rows and otherwise reads once, few, many or a size class.

TRBD2	TRBV5-1	TRBJ2-1	.	CASSSLAGDYNEQFF	TGCGCCAGCAGCTCACTAGCGGGGGACTACAATGAGCAGTTCTTC
.	TRBV7-9	TRBJ2-2	once	CASSLWGGNTGELFF	TGTGCCAGCAGCTTATGGGGAGGGAACACCGGGGAGCTGTTTTTT
.	TRBV28	TRBJ1-1	few	CASSFGGALNTEAFF	TGTGCCAGCAGTTTTGGGGGGGCTCTGAACACTGAAGCTTTCTTT
.	TRBV11-2	TRBJ2-2	.	CASNLWQGDTGELFF	TGTGCCAGCAACCTATGGCAGGGTGACACCGGGGAGCTGTTTTTT
TRBD2	TRBV10-3	TRBJ2-7	.	CAISGLAGRVEQYF	TGTGCCATCAGCGGACTAGCGGGAAGGGTTGAGCAGTACTTC
.	TRBV7-9	TRBJ1-1	.	CASSLALEGGDTEAFF	TGTGCCAGCAGCTTAGCGCTAGAGGGAGGAGACACTGAAGCTTTCTTT
TRBD2	TRBV6-5	TRBJ2-1	.	CASSTTSGSYNEQFF	TGTGCCAGCAGTACAACTAGCGGGAGCTACAATGAGCAGTTCTTC
.	TRBV7-2	TRBJ1-1	.	CASSLAGASAEAFF	TGTGCCAGCAGCTTAGCAGGGGCGTCGGCTGAAGCTTTCTTT
.	TRBV5-1	TRBJ2-2	.	CASSLGLAGELFF	TGCGCCAGCAGCTTGGGACTGGCCGGGGAGCTGTTTTTT
TRBD2	TRBV12-5	TRBJ2-1	.	CASGFPSGIYNEQFF	TGTGCTAGTGGTTTCCCTAGCGGGATCTACAATGAGCAGTTCTTC
.	TRBV11-3	TRBJ2-2	.	CASREMNTGELFF	TGTGCCAGCAGGGAGATGAACACCGGGGAGCTGTTTTTT
.	TRBV5-4	TRBJ1-2	.	CASSPFLKSQYGYTF	TGTGCCAGCAGCCCCTTCCTGAAGAGCCAATATGGCTACACCTTC
TRBD1	TRBV2	TRBJ2-7	.	CASSETLTGAEQYF	TGTGCCAGCAGTGAAACCCTGACAGGGGCCGAGCAGTACTTC
.	TRBV7-2	TRBJ2-1	.	CASSTSGHLIKNEQFF	TGTGCCAGCAGCACCTCGGGACACCTAATAAAGAATGAGCAGTTCTTC
TRBD1	TRBV5-1	TRBJ2-7	.	CASSLVAGGTYEQYF	TGCGCCAGCAGCTTGGTGGCAGGGGGAACCTACGAGCAGTACTTC
TRBD1	TRBV5-1	TRBJ1-6	.	CASSLAPTGGASSYNSPLHF	TGCGCCAGCAGCTTGGCACCGACAGGGGGCGCGAGCTCCTATAATTCACCCCTCCACTTT
TRBD1	TRBV10-2	TRBJ1-6	.	CASGMTGSVRPLHF	TGCGCCAGCGGCATGACAGGGTCTGTGAGACCCCTCCACTTT
.	TRBV27	TRBJ2-7	.	CATQEGNSGNYYEQYF	TGTGCCACACAGGAGGGTAATAGCGGCAATTACTACGAGCAGTACTTC
.	TRBV11-3	TRBJ1-1	.	CAITAGDPSFF	TGTGCCATTACGGCGGGCGACCCGTCTTTCTTT
.	TRBV5-4	TRBJ1-3	.	CASSLAGRGSGNTIYF	TGTGCCAGCAGCTTGGCCGGCAGGGGCTCTGGAAACACCATATATTTT
.	TRBV27	TRBJ1-5	.	CASSFINRGVGQPQHF	TGTGCCAGCAGTTTTATAAATCGGGGAGTGGGCCAGCCCCAGCATTTT
TRBD2	TRBV25-1	TRBJ2-5	.	CASSPGGLGGAETQYF	TGTGCCAGCAGCCCCGGAGGACTAGGAGGCGCAGAGACCCAGTACTTC
TRBD1	TRBV5-1	TRBJ2-7	.	CASRDRGDEQYF	TGCGCCAGCCGGGACAGGGGCGACGAGCAGTACTTC
.	TRBV6-4	TRBJ2-1	.	CASSDTGENYNEQFF	TGTGCCAGCAGTGACACGGGAGAGAATTACAATGAGCAGTTCTTC
.	TRBV11-2	TRBJ2-7	few	CASSLAASRGGYEQYF	TGTGCCAGCAGCTTAGCTGCTTCTCGCGGAGGTTACGAGCAGTACTTC
.	TRBV6-5	TRBJ2-7	.	CASSQEWGVSYEQYF	TGTGCCAGCAGCCAAGAGTGGGGGGTCTCCTACGAGCAGTACTTC